This T cell receptor beta chain was identified in a study of beta chain features in type 1 diabetes. Notes on the study in general: Moderately but significantly shorter TCRB CDR3s were found in Type 1 diabetes patients in all four CD4+ subsets. Over-representation of high TCR-expressing cells was a possible consequence of cDNA sequencing.

The investigators reverse transcribed all of the isolated RNA, so they sequenced expressed TCRB transcripts. The data were produced by immunoSEQ multiplex PCR, yet TCRdb's version contains in-frame clones alone and is incomplete. The repertoire holds 120,000 to 150,000 clones, with approximately 10% as singletons. As regards this clone: Antigen: not known.

Between the trimmed V and J ends, which lost 6 bases and 9 bases, there was a span of 11 bases. This CDR3 is built from 12 residues. The V gene's germline CDR1 is MNHEY and CDR2 SVGAGI. The clonotype was recovered from a woman in her forties in good health. Sequencing input: central memory CD4+ T cells from blood. The genes are TRBV6-5 and TRBJ2-2; D is possibly TRBD2 (6 bases). This CDR3 is CASRTEGRELFF. The CDR3 nucleotides are TGTGCCAGCAGAACGGAGGGAAGGGAGCTGTTTTTT.